This record covers a single TCR beta chain. Per germline, CDR1 SEHNR and CDR2 FQNEAQ (reference sequence). Trimming removed 5 bases at V and 6 bases at J, with 19 bases between. The CDR3 extends over 15 amino acids. Sequencing used immunoSEQ multiplex PCR; TCRdb keeps in-frame clones, though not all of them. The table shows more than 550,000 clones, with about nine tenths occurring only once. The sample is drawn from a study of shared clonotypes between healthy human individuals. Healthy HIV-negative adults without recent acute infections or vaccinations served as donors. Pooled CD45RO+ cells and CCR7-negative CD45RA+ TemRA cells made up CD8 memory.

Input material: memory CD8+ T cells from PBMCs. Subset denoted: CD45RO+ cells pooled with CCR7-negative TemRA cells. This TCR was sampled from a young man in good health. Some clones in this sample may be carry-over from other donors' samples. The rearrangement links TRBV7-9 to TRBJ1-1; tentatively, D is TRBD1 (6 bases). The CDR3 nucleotides are TGTGCCAGCAGCGCACGAGGGGCAGGGGTTCCTGAAGCTTTCTTT. The encoded protein is CASSARGAGVPEAFF.